A single sample gave rise to the 17 T cell receptor beta chains below, sequenced in a study of cytomegalovirus exposure and HLA in healthy donors. PCR used 60 Vbeta primers and 13 Jbeta primers. Clones were sequenced by immunoSEQ multiplex PCR, and TCRdb holds only the in-frame ones, with some missing. The sample totals 65,000 to 90,000 clones. Material for sequencing was PBMCs. These receptors were taken from a man aged 35-49 years in good health and CMV-seronegative.

The CDR3 is CASSLWAGNYGYTF. The CDR3 region has the DNA TGTGCCAGCAGTTTATGGGCAGGGAACTATGGCTACACCTTC. J is TRBJ1-2 and V is TRBV28; possibly TRBD1 for D (5 bases). Trimming took 0 bases from V and 2 from J, leaving 7 bases between them. The CDR3 length is 14 residues. Germline values: CDR1 MDHEN, CDR2 SYDVKM.

The chain recombines TRBV6-1 with TRBJ2-7; D not resolved. This CDR3 is 11 amino acids long. The ends were cut back, 5 bases at V and 2 bases at J, with 4 bases in the middle. The germline gives CDR1 MNHNS, CDR2 SASEGT. The CDR3 reads CASSTAYEQYF. In nucleotides, the CDR3 is TGTGCCAGCAGTACGGCCTACGAGCAGTACTTC.

As to this clone: The junction departs from the called germline gene at one end, perhaps through a read error. This chain uses TRBV4-1 with TRBJ1-1; D is undetermined. Germline lookup yields CDR1 MGHRA and CDR2 YSYEKL. This CDR3 is 14 amino acids long. The CDR3 region has the DNA TGCGCCAGCAGCCAAGCCCCGGTGAAAACTGAAGCTTTCTTT. Protein sequence: CASSQAPVKTEAFF.

CDR3 sequence (DNA): TGTGCCAGCAGTTACCAAACAGGGGTATTGCAGCCCCAGCATTTT. Its protein product is CASSYQTGVLQPQHF. This rearrangement joins TRBV6-7 to TRBJ1-5, with TRBD1 matching over 7 bases. TRBV6-7 is designated an ORF whose function remains uncertain. The CDR3 loop spans 15 amino acids. V was clipped by 2 bases and J by 7 bases; unmatched bases: 8.

The rearrangement joins TRBV30 to TRBJ2-7, with 10 positions matching TRBD1. Germline V lookup: CDR1 GTSNPN, CDR2 SVGIG (reference sequence). V trimming: 6 bases; J trimming: 5 bases; junction bases outside the gene matches: 13. This CDR3 is built from 15 residues. The CDR3 region is CACTPGTGELHEQYF. Written as DNA, the CDR3 is TGTGCCTGTACCCCCGGGACAGGGGAGTTACACGAGCAGTACTTC.

This sequence joins TRBV5-6 and TRBJ1-5; a weak D match, TRBD1 (5 bases). Germline V gene sequence: CDR1 SGHDT, CDR2 YYEEEE. The CDR3 sequence is 16 residues long. Trimming took off 1 base at V and 2 bases at J, with 13 bases between the two ends. The CDR3 reads CASSLRGIGRNQPQHF. In DNA form, the CDR3 reads TGTGCCAGCAGCTTGCGGGGGATAGGCCGCAATCAGCCCCAGCATTTT.

J is TRBJ1-5 and V is TRBV4-2; D ambiguous. The CDR3 has 15 residues. Per germline, CDR1 LGHNA and CDR2 YNFKEQ. Trimming pared 0 bases from V and 0 bases from J, leaving 6 bases between. CDR3 DNA: TGTGCCAGCAGCCAAGATGAGAGTAGCAATCAGCCCCAGCATTTT. As protein: CASSQDESSNQPQHF.

V and J are TRBV7-2 and TRBJ1-2, with TRBD1 matching over 9 bases. V lost 1 base to trimming and J lost 8 bases; unmatched junction nucleotides: 2. This CDR3 is built from 13 residues. Per the germline V gene, CDR1 is SGHTA and CDR2 is FQGNSA. CDR3 coding DNA: TGTGCCAGCAGCTTAGGGGGACAGGGAGGCTACACCTTC. Protein sequence: CASSLGGQGGYTF.

This chain uses TRBV19 with TRBJ2-3; D might be TRBD2 (6 bases). CDR1 is LNHDA, CDR2 SQIVND, per germline (reference sequence). The CDR3 runs to 15 residues. Trimming took off 9 bases at V and 8 bases at J, with 24 bases between the two ends. The CDR3 protein is CASQNRDSTTGTQYF. The CDR3 DNA follows: TGTGCCAGCCAAAACCGGGACTCGACGACGGGTACGCAGTATTTT.

The chain links TRBV5-6 to TRBJ2-3; 7 nucleotides agree with TRBD1. J gave up 4 bases and V 0 bases, and 2 bases lay outside the gene matches. Germline loops: CDR1 SGHDT, CDR2 YYEEEE. This CDR3 contains 14 residues. The CDR3 nucleotides read TGTGCCAGCAGCTTGGGGACAGGATCAGATACGCAGTATTTT. Its translation is CASSLGTGSDTQYF.

The chain recombines TRBV27 with TRBJ1-5, with D uncertain. V was cut by 5 bases and J by 0 bases, with 14 bases left in between. CDR1 MNHEY and CDR2 SMNVEV come from the germline V gene (reference sequence). The CDR3 loop spans 16 amino acids. In nucleotides, the CDR3 is TGTGCCAGCAGTCCAAGCCGGGGTCCTAGCAATCAGCCCCAGCATTTT. As protein: CASSPSRGPSNQPQHF.

V is TRBV6-1 and J is TRBJ2-5; 9 bases are a match to TRBD1. This CDR3 is built from 14 residues. Losses at the gene ends were 6 bases for V and 5 bases for J; bases not matched to a gene: 7. Germline values: CDR1 MNHNS, CDR2 SASEGT. CDR3 loop: CASSAQGQGETQYF. CDR3 in DNA: TGTGCCAGCAGCGCCCAGGGACAGGGCGAGACCCAGTACTTC.

This rearrangement joins TRBV19 to TRBJ2-1; unclear D gene. The CDR3 loop spans 13 amino acids. Trimming removed 6 bases from V and 9 bases from J, with 15 bases in between. CDR1 and CDR2 (germline): LNHDA, SQIVND (reference sequence). The CDR3 DNA follows: TGTGCCAGTAGCATGGCGCAGGATGGTGAGCAGTTCTTC. Its translation is CASSMAQDGEQFF.

The chain recombines TRBV6-1 with TRBJ1-5; 8 bases agree with TRBD1. This CDR3 has 13 amino acids. Per germline, CDR1 MNHNS and CDR2 SASEGT. V shed 7 bases, J shed 5 bases, and the junction held 4 bases outside the gene matches. The CDR3 DNA is TGTGCCAGCAATAAGGACAGGGATCAGCCCCAGCATTTT. Translation: CASNKDRDQPQHF.

The chain carries TRBV7-3 and TRBJ2-1, with 15 positions matching TRBD2. The CDR3 runs to 15 residues. Per germline, CDR1 SGHTA and CDR2 FQGTGA. V was pared by 2 bases and J by 13 bases, with 6 bases of the junction left unmatched. CDR3 in amino acids: CASSLGTSGGPVQFF. CDR3 DNA: TGTGCCAGCAGCTTAGGGACTAGCGGGGGGCCAGTACAGTTCTTC.

J is TRBJ2-7 and V is TRBV19; D is unclear. V was clipped by 2 bases and J by 5 bases, with 13 bases between them. Germline-derived CDR1 and CDR2 are LNHDA and SQIVND (reference sequence). The CDR3 is made up of 14 amino acids. CDR3 in DNA: TGTGCCAGTAGTATAAGCTCAGCGACCCACGAGCAGTACTTC. Translated: CASSISSATHEQYF.

The gene calls are TRBV30 and TRBJ1-1; D is perhaps TRBD1 (6 bases). This CDR3 has 13 residues. V lost 3 bases and J lost 0, with 8 bases in between. Germline V lookup: CDR1 GTSNPN, CDR2 SVGIG (reference sequence). The CDR3 region has the DNA TGTGCCTGGAGGAGGACAGTGAACACTGAAGCTTTCTTT. As protein: CAWRRTVNTEAFF.